These 14 T cell receptor beta chains originate from one sample sequenced in a study of cytomegalovirus exposure and HLA in healthy donors. The PCR employed 60 Vbeta primers together with 13 Jbeta primers. Some clones are missing from TCRdb's copy, which holds only in-frame ones; the method was immunoSEQ multiplex PCR. The repertoire shows 200,000 to 250,000 clones; the top ten hold 0.75% to 1%. The sample was PBMCs. All receptors come from a woman aged 30 to 39 in good health and CMV-seropositive.

The chain couples TRBV27 to TRBJ2-3, with 9 bases lining up with TRBD2. J was trimmed by 5 bases and V by 7 bases; bases with no gene match: 7. Germline loops: CDR1 MNHEY, CDR2 SMNVEV (reference sequence). This CDR3 is built from 14 residues. The CDR3 DNA is TGTGCCAGCACCGCTAGCGGGAAGGGAGATACGCAGTATTTT. Translation gives CASTASGKGDTQYF.

This chain's CDR3 is CASSLGWTGENEQYF. The CDR3 DNA sequence: TGCGCCAGCAGCTTGGGATGGACAGGGGAGAACGAGCAGTACTTC. The chain links TRBV5-1 to TRBJ2-7, with TRBD1 matching over 9 bases. V lost 0 bases and J lost 5; bases outside the gene matches: 6. Germline V lookup: CDR1 SGHRS, CDR2 YFSETQ. The CDR3 is 15 amino acids.

The rearrangement joins TRBV7-2 to TRBJ2-1; 11 bases align to TRBD2. Per the germline V gene, CDR1 is SGHTA and CDR2 is FQGNSA. Trimming at V came to 3 bases and at J to 5 bases, leaving 6 bases not matched to a gene. The CDR3 runs 16 residues. CDR3 DNA: TGTGCCAGCAGCTTTCCGACTAGCGGGGTCAACAATGAGCAGTTCTTC. Translated, it gives CASSFPTSGVNNEQFF.

The J gene is TRBJ2-1, the V gene TRBV29-1; D possibly corresponds to TRBD1 (6 bases). CDR1 and CDR2 (germline): SQVTM, ANQGSEA. Trimming removed 4 bases at V and 1 base at J, with 14 bases between. This CDR3 is built from 15 residues. As DNA, the CDR3 is TGCAGCGTTGCGGGGACAATTTCATCCTACAATGAGCAGTTCTTC. Its protein is CSVAGTISSYNEQFF.

CDR3 amino acids: CASSPLYQETQYF. In DNA, the CDR3 is TGTGCCAGCAGTCCTTTGTACCAAGAGACCCAGTACTTC. This rearrangement joins TRBV27 to TRBJ2-5; D gene ambiguous. Between the trimmed V and J ends, which lost 5 bases and 0 bases, there was a span of 7 bases. The CDR3 has 13 residues. Germline CDR1 is MNHEY and CDR2 is SMNVEV (reference sequence).

This clone is identified as medium-sized from frequency. The rearrangement joins TRBV6-1 to TRBJ1-4, with D unclear. Per the germline V gene, CDR1 is MNHNS and CDR2 is SASEGT. CDR3 length: 19 residues. The germline V and J ends were trimmed by 3 bases and 0 bases, with 20 bases remaining between them. The CDR3 protein is CASSDVAIGQVTTNEKLFF. CDR3 nucleotides: TGTGCCAGCAGTGACGTGGCGATTGGGCAGGTTACAACTAATGAAAAACTGTTTTTT.

The chain employs TRBV4-3 and TRBJ2-7; 10 positions match TRBD2. Germline CDR1 is LGHNA and CDR2 is YSLEER. With V trimmed by 6 bases and J by 0 bases, 5 bases remained unmatched. The CDR3 has 15 amino acids. The CDR3 sequence is CASRQSSGGSYEQYF. The CDR3 DNA follows: TGCGCCAGCAGACAATCTAGCGGGGGCTCCTACGAGCAGTACTTC.

The V call is TRBV5-1, the J call TRBJ2-5, with 10 bases matching TRBD2. With 4 bases clipped from V and 5 bases from J, the junction kept 11 bases outside the gene matches. The CDR3 spans 16 residues. CDR1 and CDR2 (germline): SGHRS, YFSETQ. The CDR3, as DNA: TGCGCCAGCAGCCAGGGTCCTAGCGGGGGAACGGAGACCCAGTACTTC. Protein sequence: CASSQGPSGGTETQYF.

J is TRBJ2-6 and V is TRBV9, with TRBD1 matching 10 bases. Trimming at V came to 4 bases and at J to 0 bases, leaving 13 bases not matched to a gene. CDR1 is SGDLS, CDR2 YYNGEE, per germline. The CDR3 runs to 20 residues. The CDR3 reads CASSTQTGGNPTSGANVLTF. CDR3 coding DNA: TGTGCCAGCAGCACCCAGACAGGGGGCAACCCGACCTCTGGGGCCAACGTCCTGACTTTC.

This rearrangement joins TRBV5-1 to TRBJ2-5; possibly TRBD1 for D (6 bases). The CDR3 runs to 16 residues. V lost 2 bases and J 2 bases, leaving 16 bases between the germline ends. Germline assignment: CDR1 SGHRS and CDR2 YFSETQ. CDR3 in DNA: TGCGCCAGCAGCTTAAGCCCGGACAGATTACAAGAGACCCAGTACTTC. Its translation is CASSLSPDRLQETQYF.

The chain joins TRBV27 to TRBJ2-7; 11 nucleotides agree with TRBD2. V trimming: 3 bases; J trimming: 1 base; junction bases outside the gene matches: 8. The CDR3 has 17 residues. Germline values: CDR1 MNHEY, CDR2 SMNVEV (reference sequence). Here the CDR3 reads CASSFGSGRARSYEQYF. CDR3 DNA sequence: TGTGCCAGCAGTTTCGGTAGCGGGAGGGCTCGATCCTACGAGCAGTACTTC.

This rearrangement joins TRBV23-1 to TRBJ1-1, with a possible D match to TRBD1 (5 bases). Being an ORF, TRBV23-1 has a function that is uncertain. The CDR3 totals 17 residues. Trimming took off 0 bases at V and 4 bases at J, with 18 bases between the two ends. CDR3 sequence: CASSQSNRPKVCTEAFF. CDR3 nucleotides: TGCGCCAGCAGTCAATCGAACAGGCCGAAGGTGTGCACTGAAGCTTTCTTT.

The chain recombines TRBV9 with TRBJ2-3, with no clear D. Trimming took off 2 bases at V and 4 bases at J, with 11 bases between the two ends. The CDR3 has 14 residues. Germline V CDR1 and CDR2: SGDLS, YYNGEE. CDR3 bases: TGTGCCAGCAGCGTGTACTCCCGGGCAGATACGCAGTATTTT. This gives the protein CASSVYSRADTQYF. Full variable domain (remainder filled in from reference TRBV9 and TRBJ2-3): DSGVTQTPKHLITATGQRVTLRCSPRSGDLSVYWYQQSLDQGLQFLIQYYNGEERAKGNILERFSAQQFPDLHSELNLSSLELGDSALYFCASSVYSRADTQYFGPGTRLTVL.

This chain links TRBV15 with TRBJ1-5; 10 nucleotides agree with TRBD1. Germline-derived CDR1 and CDR2 are LNHNV and YYDKDF (reference sequence). J was trimmed by 3 bases and V by 4 bases; bases with no gene match: 6. The CDR3 has 16 residues. The CDR3 DNA sequence: TGTGCCACCAGCAAAGGACAGGGGGGCCCCAATCAGCCCCAGCATTTT. This translates into CATSKGQGGPNQPQHF.